The rows below give T cell receptor beta chains drawn from one sample of a study of a mutant IDH1 vaccine in newly diagnosed glioma. The antigens these receptors bind are not known. Produced via immunoSEQ multiplex PCR; TCRdb's table is partial and in-frame only. This table has some 51,000 clones, roughly 78% appearing once. The starting material was PBMCs, obtained from a glioma patient whose treatment included an IDH1 peptide vaccine. These receptor sequences come from a man in his fifties with glioma. Both conserved end residues are part of each CDR3. D genes are given only for firm matches. A row's size may be missing; if present it is once, few, many or a size class.

v_gene,d_gene,j_gene,abundance,CDR3aa,CDR3nt
TRBV7-2,TRBD2,TRBJ2-1,-,CASSPRTSGGPYNEQFF,TGTGCCAGCAGCCCTCGGACTAGCGGGGGACCCTACAATGAGCAGTTCTTC
TRBV6-1,-,TRBJ1-6,-,CASSETSPGRGSPLHF,TGTGCCAGCAGTGAAACCTCGCCAGGCAGGGGTTCACCCCTCCACTTT
TRBV4-2,-,TRBJ1-5,once,CASSQDTTAGQPQHF,TGTGCCAGCAGCCAAGATACCACCGCGGGGCAGCCCCAGCATTTT
TRBV18,TRBD1,TRBJ2-1,few,CASSPGDRGYYNEQFF,TGTGCCAGCTCACCCGGTGACAGGGGATACTACAATGAGCAGTTCTTC
TRBV5-4,-,TRBJ1-2,-,CASSSSLTGFLSGYTF,TGTGCCAGCAGCTCCTCTTTAACAGGCTTTCTGTCTGGCTACACCTTC
TRBV7-2,TRBD2,TRBJ2-1,-,CASSLDGTSVNEQFF,TGTGCCAGCAGCTTAGACGGGACTAGCGTCAATGAGCAGTTCTTC
TRBV7-2,-,TRBJ1-5,-,CASSLGPGQGQPQHF,TGTGCCAGCAGCTTAGGTCCAGGGCAGGGGCAGCCCCAGCATTTT
TRBV9,-,TRBJ2-2,-,CASSVGPINTGELFF,TGTGCCAGCAGCGTAGGACCAATAAACACCGGGGAGCTGTTTTTT
TRBV30,TRBD2,TRBJ2-7,-,CAWSIGLAGRSSYEQYF,TGTGCCTGGAGTATCGGACTAGCGGGGAGGAGCTCCTACGAGCAGTACTTC
TRBV6-1,-,TRBJ1-5,-,CATKLMPGDQPQHF,TGTGCCACCAAACTCATGCCAGGGGATCAGCCCCAGCATTTT
TRBV25-1,-,TRBJ2-3,-,CASSEGGGGGDTQYF,TGTGCCAGCAGTGAAGGTGGGGGCGGGGGAGATACGCAGTATTTT
TRBV7-2,TRBD1,TRBJ1-6,-,CASSKRTGVSPLHF,TGTGCCAGCAGCAAACGGACAGGGGTATCACCCCTCCACTTT
TRBV5-1,-,TRBJ1-5,-,CASSLEPQGSSNQPQHF,TGCGCCAGCAGCTTGGAACCGCAGGGTAGCAGCAATCAGCCCCAGCATTTT
TRBV6-1,TRBD2,TRBJ2-7,once,CASRSGGVNSYEQYF,TGTGCCAGCCGAAGCGGGGGAGTTAACTCCTACGAGCAGTACTTC
TRBV18,-,TRBJ2-5,-,CASSPVRETQYF,TGTGCCAGCTCCCCCGTCAGGGAGACCCAGTACTTC
TRBV2,-,TRBJ1-2,-,CASSEGQYGYTF,TGTGCCAGCAGTGAGGGGCAGTATGGCTACACCTTC
TRBV20-1,-,TRBJ2-7,-,CSARDSYEQYF,TGCAGTGCTAGAGATTCCTACGAGCAGTACTTC
TRBV19,TRBD1,TRBJ2-1,-,CASRDRTYNEQFF,TGTGCCAGTCGGGACAGAACCTACAATGAGCAGTTCTTC
TRBV7-2,-,TRBJ2-7,once,CASSLDVYEQYF,TGTGCCAGCAGCTTAGATGTCTACGAGCAGTACTTC
TRBV27,-,TRBJ2-2,medium-sized,CASSFGNTGELFF,TGTGCCAGCAGTTTTGGGAACACCGGGGAGCTGTTTTTT
TRBV7-2,-,TRBJ1-4,-,CASSLGRSNEKLFF,TGTGCCAGCAGCTTGGGACGGAGTAATGAAAAACTGTTTTTT
TRBV6-5,-,TRBJ2-3,-,CASSRTGTKTDTQYF,TGTGCCAGCAGCCGCACCGGGACAAAAACAGATACGCAGTATTTT
TRBV18,TRBD1,TRBJ1-2,once,CASSTSTGGDYTF,TGTGCCAGCTCAACCTCGACAGGGGGCGACTACACCTTC
TRBV27,-,TRBJ1-1,once,CASSPRPRADTEAFF,TGTGCCAGCAGTCCCCGTCCCCGGGCAGACACTGAAGCTTTCTTT
TRBV7-2,TRBD2,TRBJ2-3,-,CASSSAGASTDTQYF,TGTGCCAGCAGCTCAGCGGGAGCTAGCACAGATACGCAGTATTTT
TRBV5-1,TRBD1,TRBJ2-7,-,CASSLAPTGGGYEQYF,TGCGCCAGCAGCTTGGCCCCGACAGGGGGAGGCTACGAGCAGTACTTC
TRBV28,-,TRBJ2-7,-,CASSPLVVGTYEQYF,TGTGCCAGCAGTCCCCTGGTGGTGGGGACCTACGAGCAGTACTTC
TRBV4-2,TRBD1,TRBJ1-2,-,CASSQGGQPNYGYTF,TGTGCCAGCAGCCAGGGGGGACAGCCTAACTATGGCTACACCTTC
TRBV29-1,-,TRBJ2-1,-,CSVRLGEKEQFF,TGCAGCGTTAGACTGGGCGAAAAGGAGCAGTTCTTC
TRBV19,-,TRBJ1-4,-,CASSNYPGVANEKLFF,TGTGCCAGTAGTAACTACCCAGGGGTAGCTAATGAAAAACTGTTTTTT
TRBV7-6,TRBD1,TRBJ1-4,-,CASSSGQGAQGEKLFF,TGTGCCAGCAGCTCGGGACAGGGGGCGCAAGGTGAAAAACTGTTTTTT
TRBV6-1,-,TRBJ2-1,-,CASSERNEQFF,TGTGCCAGCAGTGAACGAAATGAGCAGTTCTTC
TRBV9,TRBD1,TRBJ2-7,-,CASSVSTGGTVDYEQYF,TGTGCCAGCAGCGTGAGTACAGGGGGGACTGTTGACTACGAGCAGTACTTC
TRBV5-1,TRBD2,TRBJ2-3,-,CASSLIGLAGGPGFSDTQYF,TGCGCCAGCAGCTTAATAGGACTAGCGGGGGGTCCCGGGTTTTCAGATACGCAGTATTTT
TRBV5-6,TRBD1,TRBJ1-4,-,CASSPDRGLREKLFF,TGTGCCAGCAGTCCAGACAGGGGGCTGCGTGAAAAACTGTTTTTT
TRBV5-1,-,TRBJ1-1,-,CASSSDGMNTEAFF,TGCGCCAGCAGCTCGGACGGCATGAACACTGAAGCTTTCTTT
TRBV30,-,TRBJ1-6,-,CAWRGAGQAPLHF,TGTGCCTGGAGGGGGGCAGGGCAGGCACCCCTCCACTTT
TRBV6-5,-,TRBJ1-3,-,CASSYSPRAGNTIYF,TGTGCCAGCAGTTACTCCCCGAGAGCTGGAAACACCATATATTTT
TRBV18,-,TRBJ2-7,-,CASSPDAGEQYF,TGTGCCAGCTCACCCGACGCGGGCGAGCAGTACTTC
TRBV19,-,TRBJ1-5,-,CASSIGGNSNQPQHF,TGTGCCAGTAGTATAGGGGGCAATAGCAATCAGCCCCAGCATTTT
TRBV2,-,TRBJ1-2,-,CASSPEGRNYGYTF,TGTGCCAGCAGCCCCGAGGGACGGAACTATGGCTACACCTTC
TRBV19,-,TRBJ1-1,few,CASSRGRDPEGAFF,TGTGCCAGTAGTCGGGGCCGAGACCCGGAGGGGGCTTTCTTT
TRBV18,-,TRBJ2-5,few,CASSPGSARETQYF,TGTGCCAGCTCACCAGGTTCAGCACGAGAGACCCAGTACTTC
TRBV19,-,TRBJ1-2,-,CASNGGYGYTF,TGTGCCAGTAATGGTGGCTATGGCTACACCTTC
TRBV5-1,-,TRBJ1-1,-,CASSLLAGYMNTEAFF,TGCGCCAGCAGCTTGTTAGCAGGATACATGAACACTGAAGCTTTCTTT
TRBV5-1,TRBD2,TRBJ2-1,-,CASSLASGRYNEQFF,TGCGCCAGCAGCTTGGCTAGCGGGAGATACAATGAGCAGTTCTTC
TRBV29-1,TRBD1,TRBJ2-3,-,CSAVGQSDTQYF,TGCAGCGCCGTGGGACAGTCAGATACGCAGTATTTT
TRBV1,-,TRBJ1-5,-,CTSSPSLGRDKRQPQHF,TGCACCAGCAGCCCATCCCTCGGCCGGGACAAACGTCAGCCCCAGCATTTT
TRBV19,-,TRBJ2-7,-,CASPAGQVYEQYF,TGTGCCAGCCCAGCGGGACAGGTCTACGAGCAGTACTTC